These T cell receptor beta chains were read from a single sample in a study of human T cells and chemical hapten exposure. MiXCR, run by TCRdb on the RACE reads, gives a single entry per CDR3 protein. This table holds 95,000 or so distinct CDR3 sequences, 10% to 12% found once. The sample in question was whole blood, obtained in connection with sensitization to the hapten diphenylcyclopropenone (DPC). These receptor sequences come from a woman aged 40 to 49 with alopecia areata. Some clones in this sample may be carry-over from other donors' samples. CDR3s include the opening cysteine and the closing phenylalanine or tryptophan. A D gene is named only where the DNA matches it firmly. Not all rows give a size; the values are once, few, many and, for expanded clones, a class.

v_gene	d_gene	j_gene	abundance	CDR3nt	CDR3aa
TRBV11-2	-	TRBJ2-1	-	TGTGCCAGCAGCTTAGCCGGGATAGGCAATGAGCAGTTCTTC	CASSLAGIGNEQFF
TRBV4-1	-	TRBJ1-1	-	TGCGCCAGCAGCCAAGAATGGTACCCTGAGAACACTGAAGCTTTCTTT	CASSQEWYPENTEAFF
TRBV20-1	-	TRBJ2-5	many	TGCAGTGCAGGCCCTTCGAGTCAGACCCAGTACTTC	CSAGPSSQTQYF
TRBV20-1	-	TRBJ2-7	-	TGCAGTGCTACAGGGCCCTGGAGGAACGAGCAGTACTTC	CSATGPWRNEQYF
TRBV18	-	TRBJ1-4	-	TGTGCCAGCTCACAGGGACGGGGGAATGAAAAACTGTTTTTT	CASSQGRGNEKLFF
TRBV19	-	TRBJ2-1	medium-sized	TGTGCCAGTAGTTTGGTCTCTTACAATGAGCAGTTCTTC	CASSLVSYNEQFF
TRBV9	TRBD2	TRBJ2-1	few	TGTGCCAGCAGCGCTAGCGGGGGGGCCTACAATGAGCAGTTCTTC	CASSASGGAYNEQFF
TRBV15	-	TRBJ2-2	many	TGTGCCACCAGCCTCGACAGGCACCCCGGGGAGCTGTTTTTT	CATSLDRHPGELFF
TRBV7-2	-	TRBJ1-2	few	TGTGCCAGCAGCTTGGCAGGGGACGGAGGCTACACCTTC	CASSLAGDGGYTF
TRBV10-2	-	TRBJ1-1	-	TGCGCCAGCAGTGAGTGGGGAAATCGGAACACTGAAGCTTTCTTT	CASSEWGNRNTEAFF
TRBV29-1	TRBD2	TRBJ2-3	many	TGCAGCGTCCACTATGGCGGGAGAACAGATACGCAGTATTTT	CSVHYGGRTDTQYF
TRBV15	-	TRBJ2-2	-	TGTGTCACCTCACGGACTCCGAACACCGGGGAGCTGTTTTTT	CVTSRTPNTGELFF
TRBV2	-	TRBJ1-5	many	TGTGCCAGCAAAGGACTTACCAATCAGCCCCAGCATTTT	CASKGLTNQPQHF
TRBV7-8	-	TRBJ2-5	many	TGTGCCAGCAGCGCGATTATGGGGAGAGGGCTGCGCCAAGAGACCCAGTACTTC	CASSAIMGRGLRQETQYF
TRBV6-6	-	TRBJ1-1	many	TGTGCCAGCACCCATCATGACAGGCCGAACACTGAAGCTTTCTTT	CASTHHDRPNTEAFF
TRBV20-1	TRBD2	TRBJ2-1	-	TGCAGCCCCCTTCTAGCGGGAGTCGATGAGCAGTTCTTC	CSPLLAGVDEQFF
TRBV6-2/TRBV6-3	TRBD1	TRBJ2-7	few	TGTGCCAGCAGTTCGGGGGGACAGGGGCGCGAGCAGTACTTC	CASSSGGQGREQYF
TRBV24-1	-	TRBJ2-3	-	TGTGCCACCGAAACAGACACAGATACGCAGTATTTT	CATETDTDTQYF
TRBV29-1	TRBD1	TRBJ2-1	many	TGCAGCGTTCTGGGACAGGGCTTGGGCAATGAGCAGTTCTTC	CSVLGQGLGNEQFF
TRBV6-1	-	TRBJ2-3	-	TGTGCCAGCAGTGAAAAGAGGGGCACGGCGCAGTATTTT	CASSEKRGTAQYF
TRBV6-5	-	TRBJ2-5	many	TGTGCCAGCAGTAACGACTGGCGAGAGACCCAGTACTTC	CASSNDWRETQYF
TRBV6-5	TRBD2	TRBJ2-7	many	TGTGCCAGCAGTTACAGTCGGCGGGAGTATTTCTACGAGCAGTACTTC	CASSYSRREYFYEQYF
TRBV5-1	TRBD2	TRBJ2-1	many	TGCGCCAGCTGGGGGGCTAGCGGGACGGCCCTCGCGAATGAGCAGTTCTTC	CASWGASGTALANEQFF
TRBV27	TRBD1	TRBJ2-7	few	TGTGCCAGCAGTTTTAGGGACAGACCCTCCTACGAGCAGTACTTC	CASSFRDRPSYEQYF
TRBV19	TRBD1	TRBJ2-3	many	TGTGCCAGTAGCCTCTGGGACAGGAAAACAGATACGCAGTATTTT	CASSLWDRKTDTQYF
TRBV20-1	-	TRBJ2-3	many	TGCAGTGCTGACCCCGCGGGGCAAAGCACAGATACGCAGTATTTT	CSADPAGQSTDTQYF
TRBV7-9	-	TRBJ2-7	many	TGTGCCAGCAGCTTTAACGGACCCGAGCAGTACTTC	CASSFNGPEQYF
TRBV7-8	-	TRBJ1-1	-	TGTGCCAGCAGCTTACAGGCACTGAACACTGAAGCTTTCTTT	CASSLQALNTEAFF
TRBV3-1	-	TRBJ2-7	many	TGTGCCAGCAGGAACGGGCCCTCCTACGAGCAGTACTTC	CASRNGPSYEQYF
TRBV27	-	TRBJ2-1	many	TGTGCCAGCAGTTTAAGGTCCCCCTACAATGAGCAGTTCTTC	CASSLRSPYNEQFF
TRBV25-1	TRBD1	TRBJ2-7	-	TGTGCCAGCAGTGAATCACCGACAGGGTCCCTAACCTACGAGCAGTACTTC	CASSESPTGSLTYEQYF
TRBV4-3	-	TRBJ2-7	few	TGCGCCAGCAGCCAAGCCCGGCCCGGGGATTACGAGCAGTACTTC	CASSQARPGDYEQYF
TRBV20-1	-	TRBJ1-3	few	TGCAGTGCGAGTCGTGGGAACACCATATATTTT	CSASRGNTIYF
TRBV30	-	TRBJ1-2	many	TGTGCCTGGAGTGCCCGGGTTCATGGCTACACCTTC	CAWSARVHGYTF
TRBV5-1	TRBD2	TRBJ2-1	many	TGCGCCAGCAGCTCAGCGGGAGGGAATGAGCAGTTCTTC	CASSSAGGNEQFF
TRBV18	TRBD1	TRBJ1-1	many	TGTGCCAGCTCTCTGGGGACAGGGGGCAACACTGAAGCTTTCTTT	CASSLGTGGNTEAFF
TRBV7-9	-	TRBJ1-2	many	TGTGCCAGTGAACAACCCAAGATCTATGGCTACACCTTC	CASEQPKIYGYTF
TRBV4-2	-	TRBJ2-1	many	TGTGCCAGCAGCCAAGACGGGAGCTCCTACAATGAGCAGTTCTTC	CASSQDGSSYNEQFF
TRBV4-3	-	TRBJ2-4	-	TGCGCCAGCAGCCCAATCGGAGGGGTTGACAAAAACATTCAGTACTTC	CASSPIGGVDKNIQYF
TRBV18	-	TRBJ1-4	many	TGTGCCAGCTCAAGTGCAGGCCGCCCAACTAATGAAAAACTGTTTTTT	CASSSAGRPTNEKLFF
TRBV7-6	TRBD1	TRBJ1-5	many	TGTGCCAGCAGCCAGGGGACAGGGGAGAGTCAGCCCCAGCATTTT	CASSQGTGESQPQHF
TRBV6-2/TRBV6-3	-	TRBJ1-1	few	TGTGCCAGCAAGGACACGGCCAACACTGAAGCTTTCTTT	CASKDTANTEAFF
TRBV29-1	TRBD1	TRBJ1-1	few	TGCAGCGTGCGGACAGGGGGCACTGAAGCTTTCTTT	CSVRTGGTEAFF
TRBV7-3	-	TRBJ1-1	-	TGTGCCAGCAGCTTCAGGGGCAGGGGAGGGCTGAACACTGAAGCTTTCTTT	CASSFRGRGGLNTEAFF
TRBV20-1	TRBD1	TRBJ1-3	few	TGCAGTGCTTCCAGGACAGGATCCTCTGGAAACACCATATATTTT	CSASRTGSSGNTIYF
TRBV12-3/TRBV12-4	-	TRBJ2-1	few	TGTGCCAGCGGGACCCAGATTATCAATGAGCAGTTCTTC	CASGTQIINEQFF
TRBV27	-	TRBJ2-3	few	TGTGCCAGCAAACCAGCGGGCCTCACAGATACGCAGTATTTT	CASKPAGLTDTQYF
TRBV28	-	TRBJ1-5	-	TGTGCCAGCAGTAGGACAGTGTATAGCAATCAGCCCCAGCATTTT	CASSRTVYSNQPQHF
TRBV14	-	TRBJ1-1	few	TGTGCCAGCAGCCCCTTCGCGACTGAAGCTTTCTTT	CASSPFATEAFF
TRBV7-2	TRBD1	TRBJ1-5	few	TGTGCCAGCAGTGGGGGACAGGGCAATCAGCCCCAGCATTTT	CASSGGQGNQPQHF
TRBV14	-	TRBJ1-2	few	TGTGCCAGCAGCCAAGGACGCCCGGGGGGCTATGGCTACACCTTC	CASSQGRPGGYGYTF